What follows describes a single T cell receptor (beta chain). This sample is drawn from a study of cytomegalovirus exposure and HLA in healthy donors. The wider study: The same platform was used for the roughly 120 validation repertoires and the approximately 670 first-cohort repertoires, a later analysis reported.

The CDR3 consists of 16 residues. The method was immunoSEQ multiplex PCR; TCRdb's version includes in-frame clones alone and lacks a portion of them. The table lists tens of thousands of clones, roughly nine tenths of them singletons, with about 2% in the top ten. Sequencing used PBMCs. The chain uses TRBV12-2 and TRBJ1-1; the table's TRBD1 call for D was not verified on the DNA. TRBV12-2 is annotated as a pseudogene. The source of this sequence is a woman in her 30s in good health and CMV-seronegative. The CDR3 region has the DNA TGTGCTAAATCAACGGTGGAAGGACAAGGGGCCACTGAAGCTTTCTTT. Encoded protein: CAKSTVEGQGATEAFF.